These 25 T cell receptor beta chains came from one sample sequenced in a study of monozygotic twins with inflammatory bowel disease. TCRdb reprocessed the 5' RACE reads and keeps a single row for each CDR3 protein, giving no DNA. The sample has fewer than 200,000 distinct CDR3 sequences. The specimen was blood. These TCRs come from a human donor with ulcerative colitis or Crohn's disease, or a healthy co-twin of an affected twin (not recorded which).

V gene TRBV29-1 combines with J gene TRBJ2-1; the D gene TCRdb calls, TRBD2, cannot be checked with no DNA. Germline values: CDR1 SQVTM, CDR2 ANQGSEA. CDR3 length: 17 residues. The CDR3 sequence is CSVGLAAWTSSYNEQFF.

The chain combines TRBV9 with TRBJ1-1. Germline V CDR1 and CDR2: SGDLS, YYNGEE. This CDR3 region has 14 residues. CDR3 protein: CANGPRQMNTEAFF.

The chain couples TRBV19 to TRBJ2-5; lacking DNA, the TRBD1 call made by TCRdb goes unchecked. Germline lookup yields CDR1 LNHDA and CDR2 SQIVND (reference sequence). The CDR3 loop spans 13 amino acids. The CDR3 protein is CASTPGPQETQYF.

V gene TRBV29-1 combines with J gene TRBJ2-5; absent DNA, TCRdb's TRBD1 call cannot be checked. Germline V CDR1 and CDR2: SQVTM, ANQGSEA. This CDR3 spans 16 amino acids. The CDR3 is CSVEDSSLRGQETQYF.

V gene TRBV6-1 combines with J gene TRBJ1-1. Germline assignment: CDR1 MNHNS and CDR2 SASEGT. This CDR3 is 15 amino acids long. The CDR3 is CASSPQNHLPNGAFF.

The chain combines TRBV11-2 with TRBJ2-4; lacking DNA, the TRBD2 call made by TCRdb goes unchecked. The CDR3 is 20 residues long. The V gene's germline CDR1 is SGHAT and CDR2 FQNNGV. Here the CDR3 reads CASSYLPTSGRQLAKNIQYF.

The chain has TRBV4-3 and TRBJ2-3; TCRdb reports TRBD2, a call that lacks DNA to check it against. Germline lookup yields CDR1 LGHNA and CDR2 YSLEER. This CDR3 spans 15 amino acids. This chain's CDR3 is CASSQDAGNTDTQYF.

This chain links TRBV6-5 with TRBJ1-1. The CDR3 spans 11 residues. The germline V gene encodes CDR1 MNHEY and CDR2 SVGAGI. CDR3: CASSYLTEAFF.

The V gene is TRBV24-1, the J gene TRBJ2-7; there is no DNA to check the TCRdb D call of TRBD1. This CDR3 spans 14 amino acids. Germline V gives CDR1 KGHDR, CDR2 SFDVKD. The chain's CDR3 is CATSDPDRGHEQYF.

The chain uses TRBV5-1 and TRBJ1-1; TCRdb's assignment of TRBD1 cannot be checked, as there is no DNA. Looked up from germline, CDR1 is SGHRS and CDR2 is YFSETQ. The CDR3 sequence is 13 residues long. CDR3 sequence: CASSGPGYTEAFF.

The V gene is TRBV2, the J gene TRBJ2-1; TCRdb returns TRBD1, unconfirmable since there is no DNA. Germline CDR1 reads SNHLY; CDR2 reads FYNNEI. This CDR3 spans 17 amino acids. The CDR3 sequence: CASSPRARESSYNEQFF.

The CDR3 spells CASSPKGWGGTEAFF. The chain uses TRBV18 and TRBJ1-1; TCRdb designates TRBD1, a call that cannot be tested without DNA. Germline CDR1 KGHSH, CDR2 LQKENI. CDR3 length equals 15 residues.

The rearrangement joins TRBV18 to TRBJ1-2. Per germline, CDR1 KGHSH and CDR2 LQKENI. The CDR3 runs to 13 residues. The CDR3 region is CASSQNPLYGYTF.

The rearrangement joins TRBV7-3 to TRBJ1-2. This CDR3 region has 12 residues. In germline, CDR1 is SGHTA, CDR2 FQGTGA. The CDR3 sequence is CASSLNPGTNTF.

The chain combines TRBV7-2 with TRBJ2-7; with no DNA, the TCRdb D assignment of TRBD1 cannot be verified. This CDR3 is built from 15 residues. Looked up from germline, CDR1 is SGHTA and CDR2 is FQGNSA. The CDR3: CASSFGDSVHYEQYF.

The chain employs TRBV5-5 and TRBJ1-5; absent DNA, TCRdb's TRBD1 call cannot be checked. The germline V gene has CDR1 SGHKS and CDR2 YYEKEE (reference sequence). CDR3 length equals 15 residues. CDR3 protein: CASSSTGEEDQPQHF.

V gene TRBV6-1 combines with J gene TRBJ1-2; without DNA, the TCRdb call of TRBD1 cannot be checked. This CDR3 region has 15 residues. Germline V gene data show CDR1 as MNHNS and CDR2 as SASEGT. The CDR3 is CASSESGTGTLGYTF.

The J gene is TRBJ1-1, the V gene TRBV19. The germline V gene encodes CDR1 LNHDA and CDR2 SQIVND (reference sequence). The CDR3 runs 13 residues. The CDR3 is CASKVTLNTEAFF.

This chain joins TRBV28 and TRBJ2-7; without DNA, the TCRdb call of TRBD1 cannot be checked. The CDR3 spans 14 residues. Germline CDR1 is MDHEN and CDR2 is SYDVKM. CDR3 loop: CASSARALSYEQYF.

The V gene is TRBV9, the J gene TRBJ2-7; the D call from TCRdb, TRBD1, cannot be confirmed without DNA. Germline V lookup: CDR1 SGDLS, CDR2 YYNGEE. CDR3 length: 12 residues. The CDR3 here is CASSPLFGEQYF.

The chain couples TRBV7-9 to TRBJ2-1; TCRdb's assignment of TRBD2 cannot be checked, as there is no DNA. This CDR3 is 16 amino acids long. Germline CDR1 and CDR2: SEHNR and FQNEAQ (reference sequence). CDR3: CANSPRGLAGSDEQFF.

This rearrangement joins TRBV5-1 to TRBJ2-1; the TCRdb D gene call, TRBD2, has no DNA to confirm it. In germline, CDR1 is SGHRS, CDR2 YFSETQ. This CDR3 contains 17 residues. This CDR3 reads CASSLGGLAALYNEQFF.

J is TRBJ2-3 and V is TRBV20-1; absent DNA, TCRdb's TRBD2 call cannot be checked. There are 12 residues in the CDR3. Germline V gene data show CDR1 as DFQATT and CDR2 as SNEGSKA (reference sequence). This CDR3 is CKTSRVLDTQYF.

The chain joins TRBV24-1 to TRBJ2-1; TCRdb calls TRBD1, which cannot be checked without DNA. CDR1 is KGHDR and CDR2 is SFDVKD in the germline V gene. This CDR3 has 18 amino acids. This CDR3 is CATSDLNVGTGSYNEQFF.

V usage is TRBV29-1 and J usage is TRBJ2-2; TCRdb proposes TRBD1, but this gene call is untestable without DNA. The germline V gene has CDR1 SQVTM and CDR2 ANQGSEA. The CDR3 runs 16 residues. CDR3 protein: CSVEFIRGQGAGELFF.